Each of the 6 T cell receptor beta chains below was sequenced from the same sample in a study of blood T cell repertoires in COVID-19. Measured with immunoSEQ multiplex PCR; TCRdb has only the in-frame clones, and not every one. The sample has roughly 240,000 clones; roughly 88% are singletons. The source material was peripheral blood. Receptors originate from a man between 35 and 55 years old who had recovered from COVID-19.

The chain employs TRBV9 and TRBJ2-2, with a possible D match to TRBD2 (5 bases). Germline V lookup: CDR1 SGDLS, CDR2 YYNGEE. CDR3 length: 17 amino acids. Trimming left V 2 bases short and J 5 bases short, with 19 bases between. The CDR3 nucleotides read TGTGCCAGCAGCGTCACGGCGAGAGGGCGAGGAACCGGGGAGCTGTTTTTT. Translated: CASSVTARGRGTGELFF.

In regard to this clone: Within the sample, other DNA sequences also encode this same CDR3. V is TRBV5-1 and J is TRBJ2-6, with D maybe TRBD1 (5 bases). The CDR3 has 15 amino acids. Germline V gene sequence: CDR1 SGHRS, CDR2 YFSETQ. With 0 bases removed from V and 1 base from J, the gap between germline ends came to 5 bases. Here the CDR3 reads CASSLEGSGANVLTF. The CDR3, as DNA: TGCGCCAGCAGCTTGGAGGGGTCTGGGGCCAACGTCCTGACTTTC. The entire variable domain, with the rest obtained from reference TRBV5-1 and TRBJ2-6, is as follows: KAGVTQTPRYLIKTRGQQVTLSCSPISGHRSVSWYQQTPGQGLQFLFEYFSETQRNKGNFPGRFSGRQFSNSRSEMNVSTLELGDSALYLCASSLEGSGANVLTFGAGSRLTVL.

This clone was detected a few times. CDR3 DNA: TGTGCCAGCAGCTTAGAGGTGACAGGGAGCTCCTACGAGCAGTACTTC. It specifies CASSLEVTGSSYEQYF. The chain joins TRBV7-9 to TRBJ2-7, with 7 bases lining up with TRBD1. The V and J ends lost 1 base and 0 bases, in that order; junction bases with no gene match: 6. The CDR3 runs 16 residues. CDR1 SEHNR and CDR2 FQNEAQ come from the germline V gene (reference sequence).

The rearrangement links TRBV4-3 to TRBJ2-7, with D perhaps matching TRBD1 (5 bases). The CDR3 loop spans 15 amino acids. V lost 1 base to trimming and J lost 0 bases, with 10 bases between them. Per germline, CDR1 LGHNA and CDR2 YSLEER. CDR3 residues: CASSQGPGHSYEQYF. CDR3 in DNA: TGCGCCAGCAGCCAAGGCCCCGGACACTCCTACGAGCAGTACTTC.

The rearrangement joins TRBV10-3 to TRBJ2-5, with 7 bases identical to TRBD1. The germline gives CDR1 ENHRY, CDR2 SYGVKD. With 5 bases clipped from V and 5 bases from J, the junction kept 11 bases outside the gene matches. The CDR3 runs 15 residues. CDR3: CAISNRGPRSETQYF. The CDR3 nucleotides are TGTGCCATCAGTAACAGGGGCCCTAGATCGGAGACCCAGTACTTC.

The V call is TRBV5-5, the J call TRBJ2-1; 7 bases line up with TRBD2. After removal of 0 bases from V and 9 bases from J, the junction contained 12 bases not matched to a gene. This CDR3 region has 16 residues. CDR1 is SGHKS and CDR2 is YYEKEE in the germline V gene (reference sequence). CDR3 in DNA: TGTGCCAGCAGCTTGGAGTTAGGCGCTAGCGGTCGTGAGCAGTTCTTC. As protein: CASSLELGASGREQFF.